This TCR beta chain was recovered during a study of regulatory dendritic cells for organ transplantation. Germline V lookup: CDR1 SGHNT, CDR2 YYREEE (reference sequence). The CDR3 has 14 residues. J gave up 5 bases and V 10 bases, and 14 bases lay outside the gene matches. Remarks on this clone: The antigen is not known.

Broader study findings: Naive CD4+ and CD8+ repertoires were highly diverse; memory CD8+ was most oligoclonal.

TCRdb's table, derived via immunoSEQ multiplex PCR, lists solely in-frame clones and lacks some. The sample has 25,000 to 30,000 clones; over 75% are singletons. Material: memory CD4+ T cells from blood. Subset defined: CD45RO+ memory T cells. The sequence came from a human donor in good health. The chain is built from TRBV5-4 and TRBJ2-7, with 8 bases that match TRBD1. CDR3 coding DNA: TGTGCCGCCGCCCGGGACCAGGGGGCAAACGAGCAGTACTTC. Its translation is CAAARDQGANEQYF.